This T cell receptor beta chain was found in a study of blood T cell repertoires in COVID-19. Profiling relied on immunoSEQ multiplex PCR, and the TCRdb table lists in-frame clones only, not all of them. This repertoire shows around 140,000 clones, 85% to 90% found once; its top ten account for around 11%. Per germline, CDR1 KGHDR and CDR2 SFDVKD. The CDR3 has 15 residues. V lost 2 bases and J 3 bases, leaving 9 bases between the germline ends. The sample consisted of PBMCs or T cells enriched from blood (not recorded which). This TCR derives from a man in his 60s who had recovered from COVID-19. This chain connects TRBV24-1 to TRBJ1-4; D gene unclear. CDR3 sequence: CATSDSRRANEKLFF. CDR3 DNA: TGTGCCACCAGTGATTCCCGGAGAGCTAATGAAAAACTGTTTTTT.